The clone carrying this T cell receptor beta chain came up once. What it binds is unknown. The PCR was carried out with 60 Vbeta primers and 13 Jbeta primers. TCRdb keeps only in-frame clones here, not all; method: immunoSEQ multiplex PCR. This repertoire shows 200,000 or so clones, approximately 70% found once; its top ten account for 2.6%. The CDR3 is made up of 15 amino acids. Germline CDR1 and CDR2: LNHDA and SQIVND (reference sequence). V was pared by 6 bases and J by 0 bases, with 8 bases of the junction left unmatched. These data come from a study of cytomegalovirus exposure and HLA in healthy donors. Whole-study findings and limits: The availability of immune exposure information extended only to CMV serostatus.

The sequenced sample was PBMCs. This sequence joins TRBV19 and TRBJ2-7; 7 nucleotides match TRBD1. The clonotype was recovered from a man aged 40-49 years in good health and CMV-seropositive. The chain's CDR3 is CASRRGTDSSYEQYF. CDR3 in DNA: TGTGCCAGTAGGAGAGGGACAGACAGCTCCTACGAGCAGTACTTC.